This is a list of T cell receptor beta chains from one sample in a study of response to subunit inactivated influenza vaccine. TCRdb reprocessed the RT-PCR reads via MiXCR and lists one record per CDR3 protein. This table has about 480,000 distinct CDR3 sequences, under 15% appearing once. Sequencing was performed on PBMCs from blood, taken more than 35 days after vaccination. Source of these receptors: a man aged 50-60 years who received an inactivated influenza vaccine. The CDR3 runs from the conserved cysteine through the conserved F or W.

V gene,CDR3 protein
TRBV27,CASSLSGLGGETQYF
TRBV18,CASSPTGGLYEQYF
TRBV12-3/TRBV12-4,CASSSRAGSTRNEQFF
TRBV11-2,CASSLGITWDEQFF
TRBV12-3/TRBV12-4,CASSLTPSTDTQYF
TRBV3-1,CASSPRRLTAYEQYF
TRBV7-2,CASSKTSGSYEQYF
TRBV5-1,CASSLATGDRYTF
TRBV20-1,CSARSRTGSPEAFF
TRBV14,CASSRWGREGLSEQFF
TRBV12-3/TRBV12-4,CASSRTSGVNYNEQFF
TRBV3-1,CASSPGNTDTQYF
TRBV20-1,CSVRLADKDTQYF
TRBV10-3,CAIREQGPDTQYF
TRBV12-3/TRBV12-4,CASSLVMGGWTYEQYF
TRBV24-1,CATSDRSTSGSPEDTQYF
TRBV7-9,CASSSPDRSYEQYF
TRBV7-2,CASSPSRGRETQYF
TRBV20-1,CSALTGGPYEQYF
TRBV4-3,CASSHSGTSGDNEQFF
TRBV6-1,CASSEARDSLGSTDTQYF
TRBV5-1,CASSPRDSHSNVLTF